These 4 T cell receptor beta chains share one sample of origin, sequenced in a study of spatial heterogeneity in lung cancer. TCRdb re-analysed the 5' RACE reads in MiXCR, keeping a single row per CDR3 protein. Altogether about 120,000 distinct CDR3 sequences are present, approximately 12% being singletons, with the ten largest covering approximately 16%. Time point noted: blood at routine non-recurrence follow-up after resection. Unsorted whole RNA samples from tumor, nontumor lung or frozen PBMC were sequenced. The source material was PBMCs, sampled at follow-up. These receptors were collected from a male donor with early-stage non-small cell lung cancer.

There are a few counts of this clonotype. The V and J genes are TRBV7-2 and TRBJ2-7, with 9 bases lining up with TRBD1. The trim removed 1 base at V and 3 bases at J, leaving 7 bases unmatched. The germline V gene encodes CDR1 SGHTA and CDR2 FQGNSA. This CDR3 has 16 residues. Here the CDR3 DNA reads TGTGCCAGCAGCTTAGTAGGGACAGGGACGATCTACGAGCAGTACTTC. It specifies CASSLVGTGTIYEQYF.

This chain connects TRBV12-3 or TRBV12-4 to TRBJ1-1; a weak D match, TRBD1 (6 bases). V was cut by 5 bases and J by 4 bases, with 14 bases left in between. The CDR3 is made up of 14 amino acids. This chain's CDR3 is CASSNRQAGTEAFF. Written as DNA, the CDR3 is TGTGCCAGCAGTAACAGACAGGCGGGCACTGAAGCTTTCTTT.

This clonotype was seen repeatedly, ten times or more. V usage is TRBV21-1 and J usage is TRBJ2-1. TRBV21-1 is designated a pseudogene. This CDR3 region has 16 residues. The CDR3 loop is CASSKGPELSYNEQFF. The CDR3 DNA sequence: TGTGCCAGCAGCAAAGGGCCCGAGCTCTCCTACAATGAGCAGTTCTTC.

The gene calls are TRBV5-1 and TRBJ2-5; D is uncertain. Germline V gene lookup returns CDR1 SGHRS and CDR2 YFSETQ. The CDR3 has 14 amino acids. With 0 bases removed from V and 2 bases from J, the gap between germline ends came to 8 bases. CDR3 sequence: CASSLATRQETQYF. CDR3 in DNA: TGCGCCAGCAGCTTGGCGACAAGACAAGAGACCCAGTACTTC.